This T cell receptor (beta chain) derives from a study of neurological immune-mediated disorders. The cDNA was generated by 5'RACE with 10-nucleotide random UMIs. TCRdb ran MiXCR on the 5' RACE reads and lists one entry per CDR3 protein. The repertoire holds roughly 100,000 distinct CDR3 sequences, 10% to 12% seen once, with around 3.3% in the top ten. Whole-study results and caveats: The most TCR clonal expansion was seen in HTLV-1-associated myelopathy, whereas the least was seen in multiple sclerosis, below the level in healthy controls.

This CDR3 is built from 14 residues. Trimming removed 4 bases at V and 7 bases at J, with 18 bases between. Germline CDR1 is SGHRS and CDR2 is YFSETQ. This clonotype showed up many times. Antigen specificity is unknown. Time point noted: longitudinal time-point 3. The sequencing input was PBMCs. The genes are TRBV5-1 and TRBJ2-7, with D tentatively TRBD1 or TRBD2 (5 bases each). The TCR originated in a female donor with HTLV-1-associated myelopathy (HAM/TSP). The CDR3 coding sequence is TGCGCCAGCAGCCCGACTCGAGGGGAAAGTGAGCAGTACTTC. It encodes CASSPTRGESEQYF.